This TCR beta chain was documented in a study of CD8+CD57+ T cells in acquired aplastic anemia. Overall study findings and caveats: Patients shared some 30 CD8+ CDR3 sequences with controls. Levels of CD8+ Simpson's diversity were not significantly distinct in patients versus controls.

The sequenced patients had an expansion of CD8+CD57+ cells seen by flow cytometry. As for this clonotype: Its specificity is not known.

Genomic DNA, serving as template, underwent TCR beta VDJ and CDR3 profiling. A single record per CDR3 protein comes from TCRdb applying MiXCR to the reads. The sample contains 160,000 or so distinct CDR3 sequences, over 70% of which appear only once. V was cut by 4 bases and J by 8 bases, with 8 bases left in between. This CDR3 is 12 amino acids long. Germline values: CDR1 ENHRY, CDR2 SYGVKD. This chain connects TRBV10-3 to TRBJ2-2, with a weak D call TRBD1 (6 bases). The source of this sequence is a human donor with aplastic anemia. Sequencing input: sorted CD4+, CD8+, or CD8+CD57+ T cells (not recorded which) from PBMCs. The CDR3 here is CAISVGTGELFF. The CDR3 DNA follows: TGTGCCATCAGTGTGGGGACAGGGGAGCTGTTTTTT.